A selection of T cell receptor beta chains follows, all from one sample in a study of blood T cell repertoires in COVID-19. This table comes from immunoSEQ multiplex PCR, and its TCRdb copy is limited to in-frame clones, with some not included. The sample yields some 170,000 clones, 65% to 85% seen once. The specimen was PBMCs or T cells enriched from blood (not recorded which). Receptor source: a man in his forties who had recovered from COVID-19. Both conserved end residues are part of each CDR3. Clone size appears in some rows only: once, few, many, or a class for an expanded clone.

j_call v_call clone_size cdr3_aa
TRBJ2-5 TRBV5-1 - CASSSRTGVGETQYF
TRBJ1-6 TRBV14 few CAQPSTGRGSPLHF
TRBJ1-2 TRBV3-1/TRBV3-2 - CASSQDPGVRSGYTF
TRBJ2-7 TRBV10-3 - CAITETGDYEQYF
TRBJ1-3 TRBV19 - CASRGQISGNTIYF
TRBJ2-1 TRBV29-1 once CSVQGIRSYNEQFF
TRBJ2-1 TRBV24-1 - CATSDPSGGSYNEQFF
TRBJ1-2 TRBV6-5 - CASSYRGAGSGYTF
TRBJ2-7 TRBV7-9 once CASSPGEYEQYF
TRBJ1-1 TRBV7-3 - CASSLLGHGNTEAFF